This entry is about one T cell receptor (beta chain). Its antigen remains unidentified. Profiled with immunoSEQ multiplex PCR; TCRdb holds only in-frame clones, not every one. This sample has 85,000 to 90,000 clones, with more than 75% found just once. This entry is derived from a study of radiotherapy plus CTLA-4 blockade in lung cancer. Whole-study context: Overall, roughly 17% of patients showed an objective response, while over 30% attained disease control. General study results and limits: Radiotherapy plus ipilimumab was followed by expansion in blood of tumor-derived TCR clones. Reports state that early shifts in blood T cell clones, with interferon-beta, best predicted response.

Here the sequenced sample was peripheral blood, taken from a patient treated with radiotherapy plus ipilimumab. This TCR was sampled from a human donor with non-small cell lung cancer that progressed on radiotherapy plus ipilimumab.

This chain's CDR3 is CASSQSSGFTDTQYF. The CDR3 DNA is TGCGCCAGCAGCCAAAGTAGCGGCTTCACAGATACGCAGTATTTT. The J gene is TRBJ2-3, the V gene TRBV4-1; possible D gene TRBD2, 6 bases. The germline CDR1 and CDR2 sequences are MGHRA and YSYEKL. Trimming left V 2 bases short and J 2 bases short, with 11 bases between. The CDR3 covers 15 residues.